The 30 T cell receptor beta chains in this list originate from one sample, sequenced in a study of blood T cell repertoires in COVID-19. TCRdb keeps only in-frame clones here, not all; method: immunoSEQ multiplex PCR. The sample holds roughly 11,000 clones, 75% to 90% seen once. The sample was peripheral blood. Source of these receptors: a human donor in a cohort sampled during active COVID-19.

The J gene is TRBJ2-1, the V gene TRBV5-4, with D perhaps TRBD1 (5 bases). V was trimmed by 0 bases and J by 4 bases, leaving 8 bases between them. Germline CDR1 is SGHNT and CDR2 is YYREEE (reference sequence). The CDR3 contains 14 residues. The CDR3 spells CASSLEGQYNEQFF. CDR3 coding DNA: TGTGCCAGCAGCTTGGAGGGGCAGTACAATGAGCAGTTCTTC.

The CDR3 spells CAIAGGYNSPLHF. The CDR3 nucleotides are TGTGCCATAGCCGGGGGATACAATTCACCCCTCCACTTT. The chain is built from TRBV10-3 and TRBJ1-6, with a possible D match to TRBD1 (5 bases). The CDR3 sequence is 13 residues long. Germline values: CDR1 ENHRY, CDR2 SYGVKD. The germline V and J ends were trimmed by 9 bases and 7 bases, with 13 bases remaining between them.

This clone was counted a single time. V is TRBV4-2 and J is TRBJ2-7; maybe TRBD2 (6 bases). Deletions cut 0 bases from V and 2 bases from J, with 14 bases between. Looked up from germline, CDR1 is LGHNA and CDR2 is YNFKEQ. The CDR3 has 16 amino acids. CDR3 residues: CASSQDLGGRTYEQYF. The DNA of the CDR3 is TGTGCCAGCAGCCAAGATCTGGGAGGCCGAACCTACGAGCAGTACTTC.

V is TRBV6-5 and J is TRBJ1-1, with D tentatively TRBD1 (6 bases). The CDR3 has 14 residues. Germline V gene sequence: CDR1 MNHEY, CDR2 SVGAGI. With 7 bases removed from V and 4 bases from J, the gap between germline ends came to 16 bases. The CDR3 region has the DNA TGTGCCAGCACCATGGGGGGGGCAGGCACTGAAGCTTTCTTT. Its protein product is CASTMGGAGTEAFF.

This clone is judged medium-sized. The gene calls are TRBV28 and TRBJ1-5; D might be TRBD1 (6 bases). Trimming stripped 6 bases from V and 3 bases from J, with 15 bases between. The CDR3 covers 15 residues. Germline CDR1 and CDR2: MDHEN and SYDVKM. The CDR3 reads CASSTTGLPNQPQHF. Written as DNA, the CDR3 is TGTGCCAGCAGCACGACAGGACTCCCCAATCAGCCCCAGCATTTT.

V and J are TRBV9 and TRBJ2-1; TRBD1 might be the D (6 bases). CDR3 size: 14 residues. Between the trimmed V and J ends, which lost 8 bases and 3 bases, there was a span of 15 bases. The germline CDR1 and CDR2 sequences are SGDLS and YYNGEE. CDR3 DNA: TGTGCCAGGACTCCGGGACACCTCTACAATGAGCAGTTCTTC. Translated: CARTPGHLYNEQFF.

The CDR3 sequence is CSGNTGGGETQYF. The CDR3 region has the DNA TGCAGCGGTAACACAGGGGGCGGAGAGACCCAGTACTTC. The chain carries TRBV29-1 and TRBJ2-5; 9 nucleotides align to TRBD1. This CDR3 region has 13 residues. Germline values: CDR1 SQVTM, CDR2 ANQGSEA. The J segment lost 4 bases and the V segment lost 7 bases, leaving 7 bases of the junction unmatched.

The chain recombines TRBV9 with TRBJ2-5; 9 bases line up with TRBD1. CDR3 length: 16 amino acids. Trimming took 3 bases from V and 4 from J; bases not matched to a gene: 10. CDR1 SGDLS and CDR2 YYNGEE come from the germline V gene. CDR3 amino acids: CASSATGQGMRETQYF. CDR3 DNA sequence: TGTGCCAGCAGCGCAACGGGACAGGGTATGAGAGAGACCCAGTACTTC.

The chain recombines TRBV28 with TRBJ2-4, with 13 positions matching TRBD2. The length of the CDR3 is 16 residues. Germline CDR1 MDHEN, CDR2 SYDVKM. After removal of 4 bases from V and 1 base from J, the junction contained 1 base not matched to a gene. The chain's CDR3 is CASSSGLAGAKNIQYF. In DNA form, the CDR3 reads TGTGCCAGCAGTTCGGGACTAGCGGGGGCCAAAAACATTCAGTACTTC. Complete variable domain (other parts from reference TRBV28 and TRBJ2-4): DVKVTQSSRYLVKRTGEKVFLECVQDMDHENMFWYRQDPGLGLRLIYFSYDVKMKEKGDIPEGYSVSREKKERFSLILESASTNQTSMYLCASSSGLAGAKNIQYFGAGTRLSVL.

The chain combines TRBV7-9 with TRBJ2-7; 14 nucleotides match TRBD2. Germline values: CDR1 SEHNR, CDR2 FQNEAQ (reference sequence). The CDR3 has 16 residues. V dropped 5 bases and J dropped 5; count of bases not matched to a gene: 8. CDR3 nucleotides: TGTGCCAGCAGCCGAGGGCCGGGACTAGCGGGAGACGAGCAGTACTTC. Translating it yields CASSRGPGLAGDEQYF.

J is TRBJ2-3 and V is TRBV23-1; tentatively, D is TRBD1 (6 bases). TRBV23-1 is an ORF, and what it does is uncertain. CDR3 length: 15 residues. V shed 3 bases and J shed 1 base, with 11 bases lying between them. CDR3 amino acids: CASSHCPGGTDTQYF. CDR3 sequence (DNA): TGCGCCAGCAGTCATTGCCCAGGGGGCACAGATACGCAGTATTTT.

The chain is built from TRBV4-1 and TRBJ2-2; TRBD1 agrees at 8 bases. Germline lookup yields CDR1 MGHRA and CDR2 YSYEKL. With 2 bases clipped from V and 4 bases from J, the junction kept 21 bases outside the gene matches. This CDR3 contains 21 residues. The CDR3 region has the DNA TGCGCCAGCAGCCAATCGGGGATTGATGGACAGGGACGACGGGGCACCGGGGAGCTGTTTTTT. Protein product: CASSQSGIDGQGRRGTGELFF.

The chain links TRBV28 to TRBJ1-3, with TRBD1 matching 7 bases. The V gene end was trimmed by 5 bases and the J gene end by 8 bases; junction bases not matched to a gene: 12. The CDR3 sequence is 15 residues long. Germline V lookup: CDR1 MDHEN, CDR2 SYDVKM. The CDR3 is CASSTGQAISHTIYF. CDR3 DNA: TGTGCCAGCAGTACCGGACAGGCTATCTCTCACACCATATATTTT.

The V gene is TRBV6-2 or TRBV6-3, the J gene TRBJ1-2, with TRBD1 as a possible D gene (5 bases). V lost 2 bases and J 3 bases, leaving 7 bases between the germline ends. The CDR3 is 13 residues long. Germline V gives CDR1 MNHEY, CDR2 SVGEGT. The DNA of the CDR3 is TGTGCCAGCAGTTACGGGGGGGACTATGGCTACACCTTC. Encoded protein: CASSYGGDYGYTF.

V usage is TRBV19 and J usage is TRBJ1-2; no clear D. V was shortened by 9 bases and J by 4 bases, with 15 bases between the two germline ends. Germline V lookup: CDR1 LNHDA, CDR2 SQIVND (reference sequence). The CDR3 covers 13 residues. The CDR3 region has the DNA TGTGCCAGACGGAGGGATTTGACCTATGGCTACACCTTC. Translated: CARRRDLTYGYTF.

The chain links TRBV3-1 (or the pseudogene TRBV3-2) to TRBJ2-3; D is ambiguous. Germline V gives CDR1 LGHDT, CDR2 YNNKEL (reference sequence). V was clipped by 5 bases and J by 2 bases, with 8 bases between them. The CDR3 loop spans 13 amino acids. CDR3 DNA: TGTGCCAGCAGCTACACCAACACAGATACGCAGTATTTT. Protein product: CASSYTNTDTQYF.

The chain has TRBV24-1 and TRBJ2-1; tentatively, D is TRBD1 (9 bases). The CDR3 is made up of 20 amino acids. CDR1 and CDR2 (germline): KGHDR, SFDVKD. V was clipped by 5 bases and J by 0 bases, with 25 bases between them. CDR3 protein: CATSGRTGEELADSYNEQFF. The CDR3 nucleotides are TGTGCCACCAGTGGCCGGACAGGGGAAGAACTAGCGGACTCCTACAATGAGCAGTTCTTC.

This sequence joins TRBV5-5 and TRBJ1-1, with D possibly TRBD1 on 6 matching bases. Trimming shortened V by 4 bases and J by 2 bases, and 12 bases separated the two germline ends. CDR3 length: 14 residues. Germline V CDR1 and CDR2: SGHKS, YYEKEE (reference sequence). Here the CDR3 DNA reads TGTGCCAGCAGCCCGTTGACAGGAAACACTGAAGCTTTCTTT. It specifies CASSPLTGNTEAFF. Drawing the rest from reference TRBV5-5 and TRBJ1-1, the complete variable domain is DAGVTQSPTHLIKTRGQQVTLRCSPISGHKSVSWYQQVLGQGPQFIFQYYEKEERGRGNFPDRFSARQFPNYSSELNVNALLLGDSALYLCASSPLTGNTEAFFGQGTRLTVV.

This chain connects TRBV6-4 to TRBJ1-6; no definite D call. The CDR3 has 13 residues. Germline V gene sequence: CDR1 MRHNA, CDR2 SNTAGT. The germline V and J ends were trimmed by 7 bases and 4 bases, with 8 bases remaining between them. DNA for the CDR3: TGTGCCAGCAAAGAACTGTATAATTCACCCCTCCACTTT. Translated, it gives CASKELYNSPLHF.

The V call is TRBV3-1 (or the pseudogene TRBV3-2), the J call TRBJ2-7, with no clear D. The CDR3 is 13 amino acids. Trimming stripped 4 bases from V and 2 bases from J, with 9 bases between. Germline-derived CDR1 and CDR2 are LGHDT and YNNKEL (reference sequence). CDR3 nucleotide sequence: TGTGCCAGCAGCCGCAACCGGGCCTACGAGCAGTACTTC. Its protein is CASSRNRAYEQYF.

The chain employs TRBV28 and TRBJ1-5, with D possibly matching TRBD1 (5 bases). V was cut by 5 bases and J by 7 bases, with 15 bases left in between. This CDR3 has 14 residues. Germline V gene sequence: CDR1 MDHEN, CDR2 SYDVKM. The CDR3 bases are TGTGCCAGCAGTCCCCCAGCCCGGGGGCAGCCCCAGCATTTT. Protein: CASSPPARGQPQHF. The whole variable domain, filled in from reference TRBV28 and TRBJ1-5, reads DVKVTQSSRYLVKRTGEKVFLECVQDMDHENMFWYRQDPGLGLRLIYFSYDVKMKEKGDIPEGYSVSREKKERFSLILESASTNQTSMYLCASSPPARGQPQHFGDGTRLSIL.

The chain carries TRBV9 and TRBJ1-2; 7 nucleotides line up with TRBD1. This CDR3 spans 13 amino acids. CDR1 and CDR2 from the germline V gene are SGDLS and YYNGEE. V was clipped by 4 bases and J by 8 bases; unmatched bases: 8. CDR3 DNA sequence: TGTGCCAGCAGCCTAGACAGGGCGGGCGGCTACACCTTC. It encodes CASSLDRAGGYTF.

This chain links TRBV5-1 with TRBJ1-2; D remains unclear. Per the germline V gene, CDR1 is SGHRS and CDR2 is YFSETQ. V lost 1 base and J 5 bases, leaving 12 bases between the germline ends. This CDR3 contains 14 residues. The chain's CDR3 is CASSLTAAMYGYTF. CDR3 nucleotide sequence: TGCGCCAGCAGCTTGACAGCTGCAATGTATGGCTACACCTTC.

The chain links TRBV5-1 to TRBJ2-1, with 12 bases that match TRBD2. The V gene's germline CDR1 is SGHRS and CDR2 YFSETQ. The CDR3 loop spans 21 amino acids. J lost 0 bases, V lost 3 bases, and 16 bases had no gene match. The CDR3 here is CASSSDPLTSGGSSSYNEQFF. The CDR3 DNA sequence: TGCGCCAGCAGCTCAGACCCCCTGACTAGCGGGGGATCAAGCTCCTACAATGAGCAGTTCTTC.

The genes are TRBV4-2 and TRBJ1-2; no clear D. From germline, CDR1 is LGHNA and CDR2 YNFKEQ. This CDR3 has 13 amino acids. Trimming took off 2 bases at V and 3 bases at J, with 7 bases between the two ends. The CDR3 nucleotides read TGTGCCAGCAGCCAATCGCAGGACTATGGCTACACCTTC. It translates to CASSQSQDYGYTF.

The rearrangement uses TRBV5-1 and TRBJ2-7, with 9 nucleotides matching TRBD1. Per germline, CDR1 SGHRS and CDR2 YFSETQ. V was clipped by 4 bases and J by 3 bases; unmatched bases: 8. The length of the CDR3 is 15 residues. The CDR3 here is CASSRGQGVLYEQYF. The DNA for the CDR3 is TGCGCCAGCAGCCGGGGACAGGGAGTCCTCTACGAGCAGTACTTC.

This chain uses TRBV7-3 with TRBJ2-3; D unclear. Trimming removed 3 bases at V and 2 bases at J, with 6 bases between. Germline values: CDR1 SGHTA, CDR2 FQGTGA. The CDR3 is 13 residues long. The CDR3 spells CASSFTDTDTQYF. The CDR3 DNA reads TGTGCCAGCAGCTTTACAGACACAGATACGCAGTATTTT.

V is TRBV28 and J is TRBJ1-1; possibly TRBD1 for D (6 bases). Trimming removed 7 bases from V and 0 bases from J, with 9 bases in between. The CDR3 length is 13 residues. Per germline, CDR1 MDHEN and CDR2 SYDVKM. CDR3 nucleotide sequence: TGTGCCAGCAAGGGGGACGTGAACACTGAAGCTTTCTTT. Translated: CASKGDVNTEAFF.

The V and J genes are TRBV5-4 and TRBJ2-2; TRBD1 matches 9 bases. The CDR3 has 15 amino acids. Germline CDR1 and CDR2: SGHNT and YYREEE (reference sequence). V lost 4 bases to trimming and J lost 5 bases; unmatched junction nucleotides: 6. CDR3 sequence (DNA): TGTGCCAGCAGCAACCGGGACAGGGAAACCGGGGAGCTGTTTTTT. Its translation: CASSNRDRETGELFF.

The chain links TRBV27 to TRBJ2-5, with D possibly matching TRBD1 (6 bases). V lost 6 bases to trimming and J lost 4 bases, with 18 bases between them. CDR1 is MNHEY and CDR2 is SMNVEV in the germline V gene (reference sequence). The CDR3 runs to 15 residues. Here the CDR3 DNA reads TGTGCCAGCAGCAGTAACCTCGGACAGCTAGAGACCCAGTACTTC. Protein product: CASSSNLGQLETQYF.